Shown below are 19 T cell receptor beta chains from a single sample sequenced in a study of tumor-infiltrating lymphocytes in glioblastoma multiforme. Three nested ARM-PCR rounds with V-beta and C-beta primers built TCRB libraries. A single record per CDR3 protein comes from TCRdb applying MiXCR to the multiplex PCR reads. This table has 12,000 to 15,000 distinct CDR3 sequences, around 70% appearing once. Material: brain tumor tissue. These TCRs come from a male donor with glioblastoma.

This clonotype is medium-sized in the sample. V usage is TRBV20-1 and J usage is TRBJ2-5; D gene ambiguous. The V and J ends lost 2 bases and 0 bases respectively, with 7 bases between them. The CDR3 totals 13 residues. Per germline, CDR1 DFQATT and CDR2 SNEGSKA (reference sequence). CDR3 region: CSARFDNQETQYF. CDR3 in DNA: TGCAGTGCTAGATTTGACAACCAAGAGACCCAGTACTTC.

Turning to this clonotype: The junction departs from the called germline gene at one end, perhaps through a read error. DNA for the CDR3: TGTGCCAGCAGCGTGACTAGCGGGGTCTACGAGCTGTACTTC. Protein sequence: CASSVTSGVYELYF. This chain links TRBV5-5 with TRBJ2-7, with 11 bases that match TRBD2. This CDR3 comprises 14 residues. Per germline, CDR1 SGHKS and CDR2 YYEKEE (reference sequence).

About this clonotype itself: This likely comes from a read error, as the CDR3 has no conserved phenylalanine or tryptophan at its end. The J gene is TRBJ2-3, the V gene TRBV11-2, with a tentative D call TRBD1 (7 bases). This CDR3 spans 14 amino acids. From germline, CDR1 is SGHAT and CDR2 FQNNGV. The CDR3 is CASSFQGGTDKQYL. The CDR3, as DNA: TGTGCCAGCAGCTTCCAGGGCGGGACAGATAAGCAGTATTTG.

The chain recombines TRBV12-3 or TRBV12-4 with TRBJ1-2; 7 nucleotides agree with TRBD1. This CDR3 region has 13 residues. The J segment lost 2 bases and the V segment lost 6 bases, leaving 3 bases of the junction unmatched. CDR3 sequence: CASSPQGNYGYTF. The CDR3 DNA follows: TGTGCCAGCAGCCCACAGGGGAACTATGGCTACACCTTC.

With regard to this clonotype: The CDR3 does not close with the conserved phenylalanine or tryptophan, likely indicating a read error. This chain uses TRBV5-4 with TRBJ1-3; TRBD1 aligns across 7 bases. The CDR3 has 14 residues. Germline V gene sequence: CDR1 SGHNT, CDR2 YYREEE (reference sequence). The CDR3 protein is CASSLKGQGNTIYS. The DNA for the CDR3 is TGTGCGAGCAGCCTAAAGGGACAGGGAAACACCATATATTCT.

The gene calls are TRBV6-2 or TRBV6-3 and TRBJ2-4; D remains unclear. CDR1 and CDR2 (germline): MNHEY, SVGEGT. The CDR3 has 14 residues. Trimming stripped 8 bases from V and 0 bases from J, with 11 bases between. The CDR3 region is CASSVGLAKNIQYF. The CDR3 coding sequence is TGTGCCAGCTCGGTGGGTCTAGCCAAAAACATTCAGTACTTC.

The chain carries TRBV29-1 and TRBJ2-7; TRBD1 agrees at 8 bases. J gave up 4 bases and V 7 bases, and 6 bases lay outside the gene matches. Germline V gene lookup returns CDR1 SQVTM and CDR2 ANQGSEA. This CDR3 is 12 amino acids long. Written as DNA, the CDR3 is TGCAGCGCCGGGACAGGTGGATACGAGCAGTACTTC. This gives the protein CSAGTGGYEQYF.

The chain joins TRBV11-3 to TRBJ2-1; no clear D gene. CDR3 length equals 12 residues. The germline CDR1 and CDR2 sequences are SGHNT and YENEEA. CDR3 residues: CVRTLVPDEQFF. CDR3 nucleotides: TGTGTCAGGACCTTAGTTCCCGATGAGCAGTTCTTC.

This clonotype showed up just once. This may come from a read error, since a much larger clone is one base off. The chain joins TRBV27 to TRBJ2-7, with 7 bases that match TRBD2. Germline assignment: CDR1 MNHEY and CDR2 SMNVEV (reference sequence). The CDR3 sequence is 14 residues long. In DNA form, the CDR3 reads TGTGCCAGCAGTTTAGCCGGGACTACGCAAGAGCCGTACTTC. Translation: CASSLAGTTQEPYF.

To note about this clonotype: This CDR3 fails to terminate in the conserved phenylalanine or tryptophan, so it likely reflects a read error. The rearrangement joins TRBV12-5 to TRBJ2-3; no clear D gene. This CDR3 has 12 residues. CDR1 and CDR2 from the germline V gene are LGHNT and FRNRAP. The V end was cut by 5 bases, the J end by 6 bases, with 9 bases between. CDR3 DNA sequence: TGTGCTAGTGGTCAACACGGGGATACGCAGTATTTA. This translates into CASGQHGDTQYL.

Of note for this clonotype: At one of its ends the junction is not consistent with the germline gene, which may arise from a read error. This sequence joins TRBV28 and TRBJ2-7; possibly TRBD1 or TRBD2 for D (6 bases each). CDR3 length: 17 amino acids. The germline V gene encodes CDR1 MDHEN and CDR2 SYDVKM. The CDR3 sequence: CASSYPPRGLGGSEQYF. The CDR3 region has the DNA TGCGCCAGCAGTTACCCGCCCCGGGGACTCGGGGGCTCCGAGCAGTACTTT.

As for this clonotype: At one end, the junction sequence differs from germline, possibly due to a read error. The CDR3 loop is CAGSEGGPYEQYF. DNA of the CDR3: TGTGCCGGCAGCGAGGGGGGACCCTATGAGCAGTACTTC. The V call is TRBV28, the J call TRBJ2-7; perhaps D is TRBD1 or TRBD2 (6 bases each). CDR3 size: 13 residues. Looked up from germline, CDR1 is MDHEN and CDR2 is SYDVKM.

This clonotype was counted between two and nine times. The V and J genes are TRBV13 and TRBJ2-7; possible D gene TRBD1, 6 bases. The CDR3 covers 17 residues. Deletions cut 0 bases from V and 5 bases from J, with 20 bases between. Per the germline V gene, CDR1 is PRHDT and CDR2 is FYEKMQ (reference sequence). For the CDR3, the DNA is TGTGCCAGCAGCTTAGGCCGAACCGGGACAATCGGCCACGAGCAGTACTTC. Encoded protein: CASSLGRTGTIGHEQYF. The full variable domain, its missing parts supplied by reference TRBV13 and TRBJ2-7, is AAGVIQSPRHLIKEKRETATLKCYPIPRHDTVYWYQQGPGQDPQFLISFYEKMQSDKGSIPDRFSAQQFSDYHSELNMSSLELGDSALYFCASSLGRTGTIGHEQYFGPGTRLTVT.

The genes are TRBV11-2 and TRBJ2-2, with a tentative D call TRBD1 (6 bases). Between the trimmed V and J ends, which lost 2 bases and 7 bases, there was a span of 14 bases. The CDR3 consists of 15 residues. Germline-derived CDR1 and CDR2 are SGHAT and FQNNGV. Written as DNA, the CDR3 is TGTGCCAGCAGCTTAACTCGTCAGGGGTTCGGGGAGCTGTTTTTT. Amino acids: CASSLTRQGFGELFF.

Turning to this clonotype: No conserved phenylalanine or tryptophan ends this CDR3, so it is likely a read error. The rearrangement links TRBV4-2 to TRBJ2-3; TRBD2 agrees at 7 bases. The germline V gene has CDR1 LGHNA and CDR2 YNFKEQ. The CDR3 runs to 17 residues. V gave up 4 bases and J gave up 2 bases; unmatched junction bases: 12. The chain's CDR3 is CASSRLGLVDPTDTQYS. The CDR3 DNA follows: TGTGCCAGCAGCCGGCTCGGACTAGTGGATCCCACAGATACGCAGTATTCT.

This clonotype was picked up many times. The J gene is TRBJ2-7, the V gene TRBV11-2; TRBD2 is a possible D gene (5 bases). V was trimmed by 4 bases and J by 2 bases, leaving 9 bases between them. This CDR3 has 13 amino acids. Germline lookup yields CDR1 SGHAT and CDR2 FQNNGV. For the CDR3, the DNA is TGTGCCAGCAGCTCGGACTTCGCCTACGAGCAGTACTTC. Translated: CASSSDFAYEQYF.

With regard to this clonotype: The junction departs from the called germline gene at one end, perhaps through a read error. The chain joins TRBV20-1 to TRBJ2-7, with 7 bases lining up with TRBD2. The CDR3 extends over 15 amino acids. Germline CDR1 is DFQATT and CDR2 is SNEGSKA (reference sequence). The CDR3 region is CSAGGLAEGLYEQHF. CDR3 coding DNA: TGCAGTGCTGGAGGGCTAGCGGAAGGGTTGTACGAGCAGCACTTC.

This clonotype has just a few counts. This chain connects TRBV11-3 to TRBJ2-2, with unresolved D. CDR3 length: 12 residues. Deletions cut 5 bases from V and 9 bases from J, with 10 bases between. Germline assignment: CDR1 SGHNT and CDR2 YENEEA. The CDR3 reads CASSLGGRELFF. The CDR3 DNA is TGTGCCAGCAGCCTCGGTGGGAGGGAGCTGTTTTTT.

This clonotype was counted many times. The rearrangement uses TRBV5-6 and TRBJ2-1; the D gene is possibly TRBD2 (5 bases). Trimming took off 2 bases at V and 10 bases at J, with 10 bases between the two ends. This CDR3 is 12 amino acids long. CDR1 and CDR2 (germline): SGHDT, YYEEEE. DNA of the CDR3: TGTGCCAGCAGCTTTGGGTCGGGAGAGCAGTTCTTC. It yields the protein CASSFGSGEQFF.